In this sample, the clone carrying this TCR beta chain turned up a few times. Its antigen is unidentified. Amplification of TCR alpha and beta CDR3 regions from RNA used iRepertoire nested multiplex PCR. Tissue mRNA or PBMC total RNA, 100-400 ng, went into one-step reverse transcription and amplification. TCRdb re-called the multiplex PCR reads through MiXCR, storing one row per CDR3 protein. The repertoire holds 100,000 to 150,000 distinct CDR3 sequences, with around 23% as singletons. The data are from a study of glioma-infiltrating T cells. Study-level findings and limits: CDR3 overlap between tissue and blood was very small.

V lost 7 bases to trimming and J lost 0 bases; unmatched junction nucleotides: 11. In germline, CDR1 is SGHTA, CDR2 FQGNSA. The CDR3 is made up of 18 amino acids. V is TRBV7-2 and J is TRBJ2-3; 12 bases agree with TRBD2. This receptor was identified in a human donor with low-grade glioma or glioblastoma, undergoing nonglioma brain surgery, or in good health (not recorded which). Sequencing input: glioma tissue, nonneoplastic brain tissue, or PBMCs (not recorded which). The CDR3 loop reads CASTRRRLAGESTDTQYF. CDR3 coding DNA: TGTGCCAGCACCCGTAGACGACTAGCGGGGGAAAGCACAGATACGCAGTATTTT.